The 26 T cell receptor beta chains given below trace back to one sample, sequenced in a study of T cells in Graves' hyperthyroidism and ophthalmopathy. TCR beta CDR3 region amplification was performed from RNA transcripts. HTBI primers were the set used in a first-round RT-PCR of the TCR CDR3. TCRdb re-called the multiplex PCR reads with MiXCR, one entry per CDR3 protein. The table includes approximately 430,000 distinct CDR3 sequences, more than 15% detected once. Material: blood. These receptors were taken from a woman in her late teens or twenties with Graves' hyperthyroidism.

The table lists this clonotype with many counts. V usage is TRBV12-3 or TRBV12-4 and J usage is TRBJ1-5, with TRBD1 identical over 8 bases. The length of the CDR3 is 16 residues. J was trimmed by 0 bases and V by 6 bases; bases with no gene match: 7. The CDR3 region has the DNA TGTGCCAGCAGGCTGGACAGGGCGGATAGCAATCAGCCCCAGCATTTT. As protein: CASRLDRADSNQPQHF.

This clonotype has only a few counts. The chain links TRBV5-1 to TRBJ2-5; 13 bases match TRBD2. The trim removed 4 bases at V and 4 bases at J, leaving 4 bases unmatched. Germline CDR1 is SGHRS and CDR2 is YFSETQ. The CDR3 length is 15 residues. The CDR3 protein is CASSAGLAGRETQYF. The CDR3 nucleotides read TGCGCCAGCAGCGCGGGACTAGCGGGGAGAGAGACCCAGTACTTC.

The chain combines TRBV20-1 with TRBJ2-7; the D gene is possibly TRBD2 (6 bases). The germline V gene has CDR1 DFQATT and CDR2 SNEGSKA (reference sequence). The CDR3 has 11 amino acids. V was trimmed by 6 bases and J by 3 bases, leaving 9 bases between them. CDR3 coding DNA: TGCAGTGCCCACGGGAGCTACGAGCAGTACTTC. Translation: CSAHGSYEQYF.

This clonotype has ten or more counts. The rearrangement uses TRBV7-9 and TRBJ1-4, with unresolved D. The CDR3 extends over 13 amino acids. CDR1 is SEHNR, CDR2 FQNEAQ, per germline (reference sequence). Trimming cost V 8 bases and J 0 bases, with 7 bases left between them. CDR3 sequence (DNA): TGTGCCAGCGGTCAGACAACTAATGAAAAACTGTTTTTT. Its translation is CASGQTTNEKLFF.

This clonotype appeared a few times. One junction end does not reproduce the germline sequence, and a read error may be involved. The genes are TRBV7-9 and TRBJ2-5, with 7 bases lining up with TRBD2. Looked up from germline, CDR1 is SEHNR and CDR2 is FQNEAQ (reference sequence). The CDR3 is made up of 16 amino acids. DNA for the CDR3: TGTGCCAGCAGCTTAGGTAGCGGGCCGCTCCAAGAGACCCGGTACTTC. Translating it yields CASSLGSGPLQETRYF.

The J gene is TRBJ2-7, the V gene TRBV5-1; no clear D gene. CDR1 SGHRS and CDR2 YFSETQ come from the germline V gene. V lost 0 bases and J 9 bases, leaving 13 bases between the germline ends. The length of the CDR3 is 13 residues. This CDR3 reads CASSLGGPTRQYF. CDR3 DNA: TGCGCCAGCAGCTTGGGAGGACCTACGAGGCAGTACTTC.

Ten or more counts support this clonotype. The chain recombines TRBV10-3 with TRBJ1-2; weak D call: TRBD1 (5 bases). Germline CDR1 ENHRY, CDR2 SYGVKD. V shed 4 bases and J shed 3 bases, with 9 bases lying between them. The CDR3 has 13 residues. CDR3 sequence (DNA): TGTGCCATCAGTGTTGGGGGAGACTATGGCTACACCTTC. As protein: CAISVGGDYGYTF.

This clonotype was counted at least ten times. This CDR3 is CASRKTGTSGGNEQFF. CDR3 DNA: TGTGCCAGCAGGAAAACCGGGACTAGCGGGGGAAACGAGCAGTTCTTC. The chain uses TRBV6-1 and TRBJ2-1; 14 positions agree with TRBD2. This CDR3 comprises 16 residues. The germline gives CDR1 MNHNS, CDR2 SASEGT. Germline trimming cut 6 bases from V and 10 bases from J; bases unmatched to any gene: 11.

The table lists this clonotype with many counts. The V call is TRBV11-2, the J call TRBJ2-5; 9 bases agree with TRBD1. V was pared by 5 bases and J by 4 bases, with 11 bases of the junction left unmatched. This CDR3 spans 16 amino acids. Germline CDR1 reads SGHAT; CDR2 reads FQNNGV. For the CDR3, the DNA is TGTGCCAGCAGCCTCAAGACAGGGGGTTTAACAGAGACCCAGTACTTC. Residues: CASSLKTGGLTETQYF.

There are many counts of this clonotype. The chain employs TRBV20-1 and TRBJ2-7, with a weak D call TRBD2 (6 bases). The V gene's germline CDR1 is DFQATT and CDR2 SNEGSKA (reference sequence). The CDR3 has 13 residues. V shed 4 bases and J shed 0 bases, with 10 bases lying between them. In DNA, the CDR3 is TGCAGTGCTAACCGGGACTTCTCCTACGAGCAGTACTTC. The encoded protein is CSANRDFSYEQYF.

This sequence joins TRBV29-1 and TRBJ1-3; 8 nucleotides agree with TRBD1. This CDR3 is 14 amino acids long. The junction had 5 bases not matched to a gene; V was cut back by 5 bases and J by 2 bases. Germline lookup yields CDR1 SQVTM and CDR2 ANQGSEA. The CDR3 DNA is TGCAGCGTTCGGACAGGGTCGACTGGAAACACCATATATTTT. This codes for CSVRTGSTGNTIYF.

This clonotype was seen repeatedly, ten times or more. The J gene is TRBJ2-5, the V gene TRBV20-1; 7 bases are a match to TRBD1. Germline values: CDR1 DFQATT, CDR2 SNEGSKA (reference sequence). This CDR3 spans 15 amino acids. Trimming cost V 0 bases and J 5 bases; bases outside gene matches: 9. The DNA of the CDR3 is TGCAGTGCTAGAGATCCCCAGGGGGAGATGGAGACCCAGTACTTC. Its translation: CSARDPQGEMETQYF.

At least ten counts were recorded for this clonotype. V gene TRBV6-1 combines with J gene TRBJ1-5; D might be TRBD1 (6 bases). V was cut by 1 base and J by 6 bases, with 13 bases left in between. Looked up from germline, CDR1 is MNHNS and CDR2 is SASEGT. The CDR3 is 15 amino acids. The CDR3 is CASSEETGGRQPQHF. DNA of the CDR3: TGTGCCAGCAGTGAAGAGACAGGCGGGCGTCAGCCCCAGCATTTT.

The gene calls are TRBV11-1 and TRBJ2-3, with 7 bases lining up with TRBD2. The CDR3 loop spans 15 amino acids. Germline CDR1 SGHAT, CDR2 FQDESV (reference sequence). Trimming cost V 4 bases and J 6 bases; bases outside gene matches: 10. The DNA for the CDR3 is TGTGCCAGCAGCTGGTGGGACTCCGGGGGGGATACGCAGTATTTT. Its translation: CASSWWDSGGDTQYF.

This clonotype showed up many times. This chain links TRBV2 with TRBJ1-5, with 10 bases fitting TRBD1. Germline CDR1 is SNHLY and CDR2 is FYNNEI. V dropped 7 bases and J dropped 0; count of bases not matched to a gene: 3. The CDR3 is made up of 15 amino acids. DNA of the CDR3: TGTGCCAGCATGGACAGGGGGGATAGCAATCAGCCCCAGCATTTT. Encoded protein: CASMDRGDSNQPQHF.

In this sample, this clonotype turned up a few times. The J gene is TRBJ1-2, the V gene TRBV5-1, with D perhaps matching TRBD1 (5 bases). Germline V lookup: CDR1 SGHRS, CDR2 YFSETQ. The CDR3 length is 16 residues. V lost 7 bases to trimming and J lost 7 bases, with 26 bases between them. CDR3 residues: CASFRRDGGGVGGYTF. DNA of the CDR3: TGCGCCAGCTTTCGGCGGGACGGGGGTGGCGTAGGTGGCTACACCTTC.

The CDR3 DNA is TGCAGTGCTAGTCAGGGGGGGCGGTACGAGCAGTACTTC. Residues: CSASQGGRYEQYF. V usage is TRBV20-1 and J usage is TRBJ2-7; D is possibly TRBD1 or TRBD2 (7 bases each). V was shortened by 3 bases and J by 4 bases, with 13 bases between the two germline ends. The CDR3 loop spans 13 amino acids. CDR1 and CDR2 from the germline V gene are DFQATT and SNEGSKA (reference sequence).

This clonotype was seen ten or more times. The chain uses TRBV6-1 and TRBJ2-7; TRBD1 might be the D (7 bases). Trimming left V 0 bases short and J 5 bases short, with 20 bases between. Per the germline V gene, CDR1 is MNHNS and CDR2 is SASEGT. This CDR3 region has 17 residues. DNA of the CDR3: TGTGCCAGCAGTGAAGCCGTTTCTGGAGGGACAGTCCACGAGCAGTACTTC. Protein: CASSEAVSGGTVHEQYF.

The chain combines TRBV6-1 with TRBJ1-1; D perhaps matches TRBD1 (6 bases). The CDR3 runs to 15 residues. Germline assignment: CDR1 MNHNS and CDR2 SASEGT. Trimming took off 6 bases at V and 1 base at J, with 15 bases between the two ends. CDR3 coding DNA: TGTGCCAGCAGACGGGCTGGACAGCAGAACACTGAAGCTTTCTTT. Residues: CASRRAGQQNTEAFF.

In the case of this clonotype: This may be a read error: a much more frequent sequence differs by one nucleotide. The rearrangement links TRBV6-1 to TRBJ2-3; 8 bases agree with TRBD1. This CDR3 contains 15 residues. V was clipped by 8 bases and J by 6 bases; unmatched bases: 13. Germline V gene sequence: CDR1 MNHNS, CDR2 SASEGT. The CDR3: CASGGSTGALDTQYF. CDR3 sequence (DNA): TGTGCCAGCGGTGGGTCGACAGGGGCGCTGGATACGCAGTATTTT.

This clonotype was detected ten times or more. The V call is TRBV15, the J call TRBJ1-2; D gene ambiguous. There are 16 residues in the CDR3. Germline lookup yields CDR1 LNHNV and CDR2 YYDKDF (reference sequence). V gave up 9 bases and J gave up 4 bases, with 24 bases separating them. Here the CDR3 DNA reads TGTGCCACATACGGAATTCAGGCTCTTATTTCCTATGGCTACACCTTC. Protein product: CATYGIQALISYGYTF.

At least ten counts were recorded for this clonotype. This chain links TRBV25-1 with TRBJ1-2; 7 nucleotides agree with TRBD1. Trimming cost V 4 bases and J 3 bases; bases outside gene matches: 11. Germline CDR1 reads MGHDK; CDR2 reads SYGVNS. The CDR3 length is 16 residues. The CDR3 region has the DNA TGTGCCAGCAGTGTCGGGACAGACGATTCATACTATGGCTACACCTTC. Its translation is CASSVGTDDSYYGYTF.

At least ten counts were recorded for this clonotype. The gene calls are TRBV11-3 and TRBJ2-5; 11 nucleotides match TRBD1. CDR3 length equals 17 residues. The J segment lost 4 bases and the V segment lost 5 bases, leaving 12 bases of the junction unmatched. From germline, CDR1 is SGHNT and CDR2 YENEEA. The CDR3 is CASSPRTGGVISETQYF. Written as DNA, the CDR3 is TGTGCCAGCAGCCCAAGGACAGGGGGCGTTATCTCAGAGACCCAGTACTTC.

This clonotype was observed a handful of times. The chain couples TRBV2 to TRBJ1-3; TRBD1 is a possible D gene (5 bases). Germline V gene data show CDR1 as SNHLY and CDR2 as FYNNEI. This CDR3 spans 14 amino acids. V was clipped by 6 bases and J by 2 bases, with 11 bases between them. The CDR3 loop reads CASSEQATGNTIYF. The CDR3 DNA reads as TGTGCCAGCAGCGAACAGGCTACTGGAAACACCATATATTTT.

There are many counts of this clonotype. The chain combines TRBV18 with TRBJ1-1; unclear D gene. The CDR3 covers 13 residues. Looked up from germline, CDR1 is KGHSH and CDR2 is LQKENI. Deletions cut 6 bases from V and 5 bases from J, with 13 bases between. The CDR3 region has the DNA TGTGCCAGCTCTCTTTCGGGGAGGACTGAAGCTTTCTTT. Translation: CASSLSGRTEAFF.

This clonotype was counted ten times or more. The chain recombines TRBV7-9 with TRBJ1-1; tentative D call: TRBD1 (6 bases). Trimming took off 4 bases at V and 0 bases at J, with 12 bases between the two ends. Germline CDR1 SEHNR, CDR2 FQNEAQ (reference sequence). CDR3 length: 15 residues. CDR3 in amino acids: CASSWGAAMNTEAFF. The CDR3 nucleotides read TGTGCCAGCAGCTGGGGGGCAGCCATGAACACTGAAGCTTTCTTT.